The 22 T cell receptor beta chains in this list originate from one sample, sequenced in a study of human T cells and chemical hapten exposure. Time point of the sample: patch test 1, 2 weeks after DPC sensitization. The treatment is: therapeutic diphenylcyclopropenone sensitization with weekly scalp DPC. MiXCR was run by TCRdb on the RACE reads, yielding one entry per CDR3 protein. In the table there are around 74,000 distinct CDR3 sequences, around a third of which are singletons. Sample: whole blood, taken in connection with sensitization to the hapten diphenylcyclopropenone (DPC). The origin of the receptors is a man aged 40-55 years with alopecia areata. Some clones in this sample may be carry-over from other donors' samples.

This clonotype was observed a handful of times. The chain is built from TRBV7-9 and TRBJ2-1; 10 positions agree with TRBD2. V lost 3 bases, J lost 7 bases, and 6 bases stayed unmatched. The germline CDR1 and CDR2 sequences are SEHNR and FQNEAQ (reference sequence). This CDR3 has 15 amino acids. The CDR3 region has the DNA TGTGCCAGCAGCTTGGCAACTAGCGGGGTGAATGAGCAGTTCTTC. Translated: CASSLATSGVNEQFF. The whole variable domain, remainder taken from reference TRBV7-9 and TRBJ2-1, is DTGVSQNPRHKITKRGQNVTFRCDPISEHNRLYWYRQTLGQGPEFLTYFQNEAQLEKSRLLSDRFSAERPKGSFSTLEIQRTEQGDSAMYLCASSLATSGVNEQFFGPGTRLTVL.

A few counts support this clonotype. V and J are TRBV12-3 or TRBV12-4 and TRBJ1-2; a possible D gene is TRBD1 (5 bases). Trimming stripped 6 bases from V and 4 bases from J, with 15 bases between. This CDR3 region has 14 residues. CDR3 residues: CASSTEGKGYGYTF. The CDR3 nucleotides are TGTGCCAGCAGCACAGAGGGGAAGGGCTATGGCTACACCTTC.

J is TRBJ2-1 and V is TRBV6-2 or TRBV6-3; the D is unclear. Per germline, CDR1 MNHEY and CDR2 SVGEGT. This CDR3 is 13 amino acids long. Trimming took off 6 bases at V and 8 bases at J, with 14 bases between the two ends. The CDR3 region has the DNA TGTGCCAGCAGCCGAGGACCACCACATGAGCAGTTCTTC. As protein: CASSRGPPHEQFF.

This rearrangement joins TRBV12-3 or TRBV12-4 to TRBJ2-2, with 16 bases aligning to TRBD2. The CDR3 covers 18 residues. With V trimmed by 6 bases and J by 6 bases, 10 bases remained unmatched. The CDR3 protein is CASSPGTSGRAPPGELFF. The CDR3 DNA reads TGTGCCAGCAGCCCCGGGACTAGCGGGAGGGCCCCCCCCGGGGAGCTGTTTTTT.

J is TRBJ1-6 and V is TRBV12-3 or TRBV12-4; D possibly corresponds to TRBD1 (6 bases). V lost 7 bases and J lost 2, with 12 bases in between. The CDR3 totals 15 residues. CDR3 sequence reads: CASMWRTAYNSPLHF. The CDR3 DNA is TGTGCCAGCATGTGGCGGACAGCCTATAATTCACCCCTCCACTTT.

In its sample, this clonotype was seen a few times. The rearrangement joins TRBV27 to TRBJ1-1; D gene ambiguous. The CDR3 is 14 residues long. Germline values: CDR1 MNHEY, CDR2 SMNVEV (reference sequence). V was trimmed by 5 bases and J by 11 bases, leaving 21 bases between them. CDR3 residues: CASSPSSTAAGAFF. The CDR3, as DNA: TGTGCCAGCAGTCCGTCCTCAACTGCAGCGGGGGCTTTCTTT.

This chain joins TRBV21-1 and TRBJ1-5; the table's D call of TRBD1 was not tested on the DNA. TRBV21-1 is assigned pseudogene status. CDR3 length: 13 amino acids. CDR3 amino acids: CASSPDRGQPQHF. In DNA form, the CDR3 reads TGTGCCAGCAGCCCGGACAGGGGACAGCCCCAGCATTTT.

This chain joins TRBV20-1 and TRBJ2-7, with 8 bases that match TRBD1. Germline CDR1 and CDR2: DFQATT and SNEGSKA (reference sequence). After removal of 6 bases from V and 2 bases from J, the junction contained 9 bases not matched to a gene. This CDR3 comprises 14 residues. The CDR3 is CSALGGTGAYEQYF. For the CDR3, the DNA is TGCAGTGCCTTAGGGGGGACAGGAGCCTACGAGCAGTACTTC.

The chain couples TRBV6-5 to TRBJ1-2; 10 nucleotides line up with TRBD1. Germline loops: CDR1 MNHEY, CDR2 SVGAGI. V trimming: 6 bases; J trimming: 2 bases; junction bases outside the gene matches: 6. This CDR3 is 15 amino acids long. The DNA of the CDR3 is TGTGCCAGCAGCCGAGCGGGACAGGGGAACTATGGCTACACCTTC. It encodes CASSRAGQGNYGYTF.

V and J are TRBV13 and TRBJ2-5; the D is unclear. Trimming removed 5 bases at V and 0 bases at J, with 13 bases between. CDR3 size: 15 residues. Germline values: CDR1 PRHDT, CDR2 FYEKMQ (reference sequence). The chain's CDR3 is CASSLRLDHQETQYF. CDR3 in DNA: TGTGCCAGCAGCCTCCGTTTGGACCACCAAGAGACCCAGTACTTC.

This clonotype was found once. The V call is TRBV5-6, the J call TRBJ2-3, with 7 bases lining up with TRBD2. J was trimmed by 2 bases and V by 1 base; bases with no gene match: 4. Germline V gives CDR1 SGHDT, CDR2 YYEEEE. This CDR3 has 15 amino acids. The CDR3 protein is CASSLLADNTDTQYF. CDR3 coding DNA: TGTGCCAGCAGCTTGCTAGCGGACAACACAGATACGCAGTATTTT.

The V and J genes are TRBV7-9 and TRBJ2-5; D remains unclear. Per the germline V gene, CDR1 is SEHNR and CDR2 is FQNEAQ (reference sequence). V shed 5 bases and J shed 0 bases, with 22 bases lying between them. There are 18 residues in the CDR3. CDR3 amino acids: CASSPSGPTDLDQETQYF. Written as DNA, the CDR3 is TGTGCCAGCAGCCCCTCCGGCCCCACAGATCTTGACCAAGAGACCCAGTACTTC. Filled out from reference TRBV7-9 and TRBJ2-5, the complete variable domain reads DTGVSQNPRHKITKRGQNVTFRCDPISEHNRLYWYRQTLGQGPEFLTYFQNEAQLEKSRLLSDRFSAERPKGSFSTLEIQRTEQGDSAMYLCASSPSGPTDLDQETQYFGPGTRLLVL.

V gene TRBV5-6 combines with J gene TRBJ1-2, with D perhaps TRBD1 (5 bases). The length of the CDR3 is 16 residues. Trimming removed 5 bases at V and 4 bases at J, with 21 bases between. In germline, CDR1 is SGHDT, CDR2 YYEEEE. DNA for the CDR3: TGTGCCAGCAGACAAGGGCAGGGCGCCACTATCTATGGCTACACCTTC. Translation: CASRQGQGATIYGYTF.

The chain has TRBV11-1 and TRBJ1-1; D possibly corresponds to TRBD1 (6 bases). CDR3 size: 16 residues. V was cut by 3 bases and J by 1 base, with 15 bases left in between. Germline assignment: CDR1 SGHAT and CDR2 FQDESV (reference sequence). CDR3 loop: CASSLSSGHPNTEAFF. The CDR3 DNA sequence: TGTGCCAGCAGCTTGTCGTCGGGACACCCGAACACTGAAGCTTTCTTT. Full variable domain (rest looked up from reference TRBV11-1 and TRBJ1-1): EAEVAQSPRYKITEKSQAVAFWCDPISGHATLYWYRQILGQGPELLVQFQDESVVDDSQLPKDRFSAERLKGVDSTLKIQPAELGDSAMYLCASSLSSGHPNTEAFFGQGTRLTVV.

V gene TRBV2 combines with J gene TRBJ1-2; the D is unclear. The germline gives CDR1 SNHLY, CDR2 FYNNEI. V was cut by 2 bases and J by 4 bases, with 5 bases left in between. CDR3 length: 12 residues. The DNA for the CDR3 is TGTGCCAGCAGTGAAACAGTCTATGGCTACACCTTC. Protein: CASSETVYGYTF.

This clonotype has more than one count but fewer than ten. The V call is TRBV12-3 or TRBV12-4, the J call TRBJ1-5; D unresolved. Trimming stripped 7 bases from V and 2 bases from J, with 6 bases between. The CDR3 has 12 amino acids. The CDR3 loop reads CASKGGNQPQHF. The CDR3 coding sequence is TGTGCCAGCAAGGGCGGCAATCAGCCCCAGCATTTT.

In its sample, this clonotype was seen many times. CDR3 nucleotide sequence: TGTGCCAGCATTACAGTTGACACTGAAGCTTTCTTT. It codes for CASITVDTEAFF. The chain combines TRBV2 with TRBJ1-1; D is ambiguous. The CDR3 runs 12 residues. Germline CDR1 reads SNHLY; CDR2 reads FYNNEI. V dropped 7 bases and J dropped 3 bases, with 9 bases sitting between them.

This chain links TRBV2 with TRBJ2-2; D possibly corresponds to TRBD2 (6 bases). From germline, CDR1 is SNHLY and CDR2 FYNNEI. Between the trimmed V and J ends, which lost 8 bases and 4 bases, there was a span of 17 bases. The CDR3 has 15 amino acids. This CDR3 reads CASRDLASTTGELFF. As DNA, the CDR3 is TGTGCCAGCCGGGACTTGGCCAGTACCACCGGGGAGCTGTTTTTT.

The chain carries TRBV24-1 and TRBJ1-6, with D unresolved. V was clipped by 1 base and J by 7 bases, with 4 bases between them. The CDR3 is 13 residues long. CDR1 KGHDR and CDR2 SFDVKD come from the germline V gene. CDR3 bases: TGTGCCACCAGTGATTTCGCGAATTCACCCCTCCACTTT. Translated: CATSDFANSPLHF.

The chain couples TRBV7-6 to TRBJ2-2; no clear D gene. Germline loops: CDR1 SGHVS, CDR2 FNYEAQ. The CDR3 totals 14 residues. V shed 8 bases and J shed 6 bases, with 16 bases lying between them. The CDR3 nucleotides are TGTGCCAGCTCAGAACAACCGGCGGCCGGGGAGCTGTTTTTT. Amino acid sequence: CASSEQPAAGELFF. The full variable domain, rest sourced from reference TRBV7-6 and TRBJ2-2, is GAGVSQSPRYKVTKRGQDVALRCDPISGHVSLYWYRQALGQGPEFLTYFNYEAQQDKSGLPNDRFSAERPEGSISTLTIQRTEQRDSAMYRCASSEQPAAGELFFGEGSRLTVL.

This clonotype was seen more than once but under ten times. The chain combines TRBV7-6 with TRBJ2-6; 7 bases are a match to TRBD1. The CDR3 covers 15 residues. After removal of 7 bases from V and 1 base from J, the junction contained 4 bases not matched to a gene. Germline CDR1 SGHVS, CDR2 FNYEAQ. The DNA of the CDR3 is TGTGCCAGCACCATCAGGGGGTCTGGGGCCAACGTCCTGACTTTC. Amino acids: CASTIRGSGANVLTF.

This clonotype occurred a few times. This chain joins TRBV5-5 and TRBJ1-5; no clear D gene. Per germline, CDR1 SGHKS and CDR2 YYEKEE (reference sequence). The CDR3 is 13 amino acids. V was cut by 1 base and J by 6 bases, with 8 bases left in between. The CDR3 bases are TGTGCCAGCAGCTTGTCTCCAGGTCAGCCCCAGCATTTT. Its translation is CASSLSPGQPQHF.